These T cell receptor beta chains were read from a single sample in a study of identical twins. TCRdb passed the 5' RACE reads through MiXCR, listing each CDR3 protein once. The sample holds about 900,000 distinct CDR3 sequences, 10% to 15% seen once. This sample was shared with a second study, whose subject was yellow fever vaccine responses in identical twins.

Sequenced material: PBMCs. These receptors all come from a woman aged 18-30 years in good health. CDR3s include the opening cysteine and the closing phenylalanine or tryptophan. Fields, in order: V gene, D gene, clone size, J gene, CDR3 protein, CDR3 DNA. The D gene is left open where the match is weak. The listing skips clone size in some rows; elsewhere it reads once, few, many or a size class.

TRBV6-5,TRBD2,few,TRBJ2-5,CASSYGGASGTQETQYF,TGTGCCAGCAGTTACGGGGGGGCTAGCGGGACACAAGAGACCCAGTACTTC
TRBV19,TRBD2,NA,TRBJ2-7,CASSIALAGVYEQYF,TGTGCCAGTAGTATTGCACTAGCGGGAGTCTACGAGCAGTACTTC
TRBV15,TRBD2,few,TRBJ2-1,CATSSSLAQYNEQFF,TGTGCCACCAGCAGCTCACTAGCGCAGTACAATGAGCAGTTCTTC
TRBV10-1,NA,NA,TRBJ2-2,CASSWTAVNTGELFF,TGCGCCAGCAGCTGGACAGCGGTGAACACCGGGGAGCTGTTTTTT
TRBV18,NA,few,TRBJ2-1,CASSPLGMIANNEQFF,TGTGCCAGCTCACCACTGGGAATGATCGCTAACAATGAGCAGTTCTTC
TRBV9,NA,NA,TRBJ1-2,CASRGENRDYTF,TGTGCCAGCAGAGGAGAAAACAGGGACTACACCTTC
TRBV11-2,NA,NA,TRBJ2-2,CASRFKNTGELFF,TGTGCCAGCAGATTCAAGAACACCGGGGAGCTGTTTTTT
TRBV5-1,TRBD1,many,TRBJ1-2,CASSLRDRAGGYTF,TGCGCCAGCAGCCTGAGGGACAGGGCGGGTGGCTACACCTTC
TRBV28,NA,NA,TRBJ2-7,CASSKYSYEQYF,TGTGCCAGCAGCAAGTACAGCTACGAGCAGTACTTC
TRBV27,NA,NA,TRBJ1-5,CASSQARGRQPQHF,TGTGCCAGCAGCCAAGCCAGGGGCCGACAGCCCCAGCATTTT
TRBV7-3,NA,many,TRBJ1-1,CASSPGHANTEAFF,TGTGCCAGCAGCCCGGGACACGCGAACACTGAAGCTTTCTTT
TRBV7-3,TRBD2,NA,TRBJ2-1,CASSLGGVGRGQFF,TGTGCCAGCAGCTTAGGAGGGGTGGGGAGGGGGCAGTTCTTC
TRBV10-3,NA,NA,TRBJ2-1,CAISGGPAEGNEQFF,TGTGCCATCAGTGGGGGACCAGCGGAAGGCAATGAGCAGTTCTTC
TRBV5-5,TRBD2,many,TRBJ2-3,CASSLAGLAFRRTDTQYF,TGTGCCAGCAGCTTGGCGGGACTAGCGTTCAGACGCACAGATACGCAGTATTTT
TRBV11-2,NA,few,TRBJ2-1,CASSFGLGSAIPSYNEQFF,TGTGCCAGCAGCTTTGGGTTGGGATCCGCTATCCCGTCCTACAATGAGCAGTTCTTC
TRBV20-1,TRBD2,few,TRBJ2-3,CSATRGGGTDTQYF,TGCAGTGCAACTCGCGGGGGAGGCACAGATACGCAGTATTTT
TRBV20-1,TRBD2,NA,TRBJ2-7,CSARAARRGAYEQYF,TGCAGTGCTAGAGCCGCCCGGCGGGGGGCCTACGAGCAGTACTTC
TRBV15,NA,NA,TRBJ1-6,CATSRERQVVDNSPLHF,TGTGCCACCAGCAGAGAAAGGCAGGTCGTGGACAATTCACCCCTCCACTTT
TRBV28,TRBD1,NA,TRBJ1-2,CASRNRGSGNYGYTF,TGTGCCAGCAGAAACAGGGGTTCGGGGAACTATGGCTACACCTTC
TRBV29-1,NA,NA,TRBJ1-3,CSVEDLGGAGNTIYF,TGCAGCGTTGAAGATCTAGGAGGGGCTGGAAACACCATATATTTT
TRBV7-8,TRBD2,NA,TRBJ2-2,CASSLALFEAGGLTGELFF,TGTGCCAGCAGCTTAGCGCTGTTCGAAGCGGGAGGGCTCACCGGGGAGCTGTTTTTT
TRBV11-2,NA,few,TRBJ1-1,CASSLDRRREAFF,TGTGCCAGCAGCTTAGACCGGAGACGTGAAGCTTTCTTT
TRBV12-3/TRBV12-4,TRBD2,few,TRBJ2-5,CASTRTSGDPTQYF,TGTGCCAGCACCAGGACTAGCGGGGACCCGACCCAGTACTTC
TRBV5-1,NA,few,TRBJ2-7,CASSIRQEAYEQYF,TGCGCCAGCAGCATAAGACAGGAAGCCTACGAGCAGTACTTC
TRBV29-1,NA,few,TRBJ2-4,CSVEKGGAKNIQYF,TGCAGCGTTGAAAAGGGGGGAGCCAAAAACATTCAGTACTTC
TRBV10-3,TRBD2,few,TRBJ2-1,CAISARLAGVKYNEQFF,TGTGCCATCAGTGCCCGACTAGCGGGAGTTAAGTACAATGAGCAGTTCTTC
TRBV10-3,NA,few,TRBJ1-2,CAISFDGKGTNGYTF,TGTGCCATCAGTTTTGACGGGAAGGGGACTAATGGCTACACCTTC
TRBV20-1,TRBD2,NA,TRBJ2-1,CSAQEIAGVTYNEQFF,TGCAGTGCCCAAGAGATAGCGGGGGTCACCTACAATGAGCAGTTCTTC
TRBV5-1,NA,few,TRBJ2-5,CASSYEGRQETQYF,TGCGCCAGCAGCTATGAGGGCAGGCAAGAGACCCAGTACTTC
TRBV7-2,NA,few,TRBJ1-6,CASSLYGPGSSPLHF,TGTGCCAGCAGCTTGTACGGACCCGGCAGTTCACCCCTCCACTTT
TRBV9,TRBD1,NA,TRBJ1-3,CASSGQGDRGNTIYF,TGTGCCAGCAGCGGACAGGGGGACCGAGGAAACACCATATATTTT
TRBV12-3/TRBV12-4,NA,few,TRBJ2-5,CASIKGSKETQYF,TGTGCCAGCATAAAGGGCAGCAAAGAGACCCAGTACTTC
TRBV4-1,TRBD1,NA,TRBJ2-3,CASSQVMGQGRSDTQYF,TGCGCCAGCAGCCAAGTAATGGGACAGGGAAGGTCAGATACGCAGTATTTT
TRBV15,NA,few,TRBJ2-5,CATSRERARPQETQYF,TGTGCCACCAGCAGAGAGCGAGCTCGACCACAAGAGACCCAGTACTTC
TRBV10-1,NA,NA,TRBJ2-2,CASGDNTNTGELFF,TGCGCCAGCGGGGATAATACGAACACCGGGGAGCTGTTTTTT
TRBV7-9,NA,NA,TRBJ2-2,CASSIAGLLGTGELFF,TGTGCCAGCAGCATCGCGGGCCTCCTCGGCACCGGGGAGCTGTTTTTT
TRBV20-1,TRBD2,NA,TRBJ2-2,CSAIPSGGITGELFF,TGCAGTGCCATACCTAGCGGGGGAATCACCGGGGAGCTGTTTTTT
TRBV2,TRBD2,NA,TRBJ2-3,CASHPGLAGDTQYF,TGTGCCAGCCACCCGGGACTAGCGGGAGATACGCAGTATTTT
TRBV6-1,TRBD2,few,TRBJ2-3,CASLPQAGLTDTQYF,TGTGCCAGCCTCCCTCAAGCGGGGCTCACAGATACGCAGTATTTT
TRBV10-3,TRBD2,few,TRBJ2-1,CAISEAGGPLPEQFF,TGTGCCATCAGTGAGGCGGGAGGGCCTTTACCTGAGCAGTTCTTC
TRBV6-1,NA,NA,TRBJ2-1,CASSIGEAYNEQFF,TGTGCCAGCAGTATTGGGGAGGCTTACAATGAGCAGTTCTTC
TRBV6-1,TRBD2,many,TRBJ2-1,CASSLSGSFDNEQFF,TGTGCCAGCAGCCTTAGCGGGAGTTTTGACAATGAGCAGTTCTTC
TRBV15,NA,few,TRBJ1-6,CATSGQLNNSPLHF,TGTGCCACCAGCGGCCAGCTAAACAATTCACCCCTCCACTTT
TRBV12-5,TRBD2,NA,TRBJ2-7,CASGSRTSPEQYF,TGTGCTAGTGGTTCCCGGACTAGCCCCGAGCAGTACTTC
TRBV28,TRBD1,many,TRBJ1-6,CASRLARAGGDSPLHF,TGTGCCAGCAGACTGGCCCGGGCAGGGGGCGATTCACCCCTCCACTTT
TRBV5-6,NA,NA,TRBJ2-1,CASSLGLPVNEQFF,TGTGCCAGCAGCTTGGGTCTTCCCGTGAATGAGCAGTTCTTC
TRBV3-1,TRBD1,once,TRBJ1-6,CASSRTGANNSPLHF,TGTGCCAGCAGCCGGACAGGGGCGAATAATTCACCCCTCCACTTT
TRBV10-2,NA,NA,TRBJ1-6,CASRPGGNSPLHF,TGCGCCAGCAGGCCGGGGGGTAATTCACCCCTCCACTTT
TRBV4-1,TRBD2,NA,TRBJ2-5,CASSQDGGLVETQYF,TGCGCCAGCAGCCAAGATGGGGGACTAGTGGAGACCCAGTACTTC
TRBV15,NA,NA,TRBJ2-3,CATSRGDIDTQYF,TGTGCCACCAGCAGAGGGGACATAGATACGCAGTATTTT
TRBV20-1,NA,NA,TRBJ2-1,CSARFRTYNEQFF,TGCAGTGCTAGATTCCGCACCTACAATGAGCAGTTCTTC
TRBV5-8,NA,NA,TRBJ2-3,CASSLGGPDYF,TGTGCCAGCAGCTTGGGGGGCCCCGACTATTTT
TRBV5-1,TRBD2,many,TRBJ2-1,CASTSGGGGSYNEQFF,TGCGCCAGCACCTCCGGGGGGGGCGGCTCCTACAATGAGCAGTTCTTC
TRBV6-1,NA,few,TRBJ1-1,CASSSHGGNTEAFF,TGTGCCAGCAGCTCCCATGGCGGGAACACTGAAGCTTTCTTT
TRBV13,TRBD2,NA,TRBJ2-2,CASSLPGLAGVLGTGELFF,TGTGCCAGCAGCTTGCCGGGACTAGCGGGAGTCTTGGGTACCGGGGAGCTGTTTTTT
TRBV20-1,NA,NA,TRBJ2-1,CSARDASSSYNEQFF,TGCAGTGCTAGAGATGCCAGTAGCTCCTACAATGAGCAGTTCTTC
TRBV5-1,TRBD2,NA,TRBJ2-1,CASSTGTSGADEQFF,TGCGCCAGCAGCACCGGGACTAGCGGGGCGGATGAGCAGTTCTTC